What follows is one T cell receptor beta chain and its context. What it binds is not known. This entry is derived from a study of T cell responses to AZD1222 COVID-19 vaccine. In the study overall: Combined were second doses at about 4 or about 12 weeks. Study outcomes and limitations: The repertoires were collected only after the peak T cell response. Elevations in Spike-specific TCR breadth and depth followed administration of two AZD1222 doses.

Generated by immunoSEQ multiplex PCR, the TCRdb table keeps only in-frame clones and is missing some. In the table there are about 100,000 clones, roughly 87% of which are singletons. Trimming cost V 0 bases and J 10 bases; bases outside gene matches: 13. The CDR3 contains 16 residues. Germline V gene lookup returns CDR1 KGHDR and CDR2 SFDVKD. The chain employs TRBV24-1 and TRBJ1-1, with TRBD1 identical over 7 bases. Sequencing used peripheral blood, obtained on day 0 of AZD1222 vaccination. The receptor was derived from an adult in good health. In DNA, the CDR3 is TGTGCCACCAGTGATTTGAAGGGACTGACAGGGCCCTCAGCTTTCTTT. Its protein is CATSDLKGLTGPSAFF.